A single T cell receptor beta chain is shown here with its context. No antigen is known for it. Within one base of it there is no much larger clone, and no base qualities were kept. From cysteine to phenylalanine, the CDR3 is 15 amino acids long. The read is trimmed to its CDR3 DNA, 45 bases read in frame from base 1. The germline V gene (reference sequence) provides CDR1 LNHNV and CDR2 YYDKDF. Relative to germline, V is missing 0 bases and J is missing 6 bases, with 2 bases of the junction outside any gene match. The library was generated by the immunoSEQ multiplex PCR assay. What TCRdb holds here is the immuneACCESS table cut down to in-frame rearrangements. Part of the clones is not present; checked against another copy, under half of the missing clones reflect an unresolved V gene, and the others are unexplained. Counted in this sample were some 660,000 clones; around 87% of them appeared once. The ten largest clones add up to 0.009% to 0.0095% of the sample.

This sample is part of a study of shared T cell receptors in the human thymus (dated by TCRdb to the early 2020s). Describing the broader study: The study examined how self-reactive, shared T-cell receptor alpha chains are generated in the human thymus.

This same sample was also part of a study on human thymus T cells. As the second publication notes: In Finland, the donors were immunologically healthy infants who were having open corrective cardiac surgery for congenital heart defects. Thymus tissue was collected as surgical resects that were removed during corrective cardiac surgery. Both the thymic and the peripheral blood repertoires appeared to show biased V and J gene segment usage. The related research reported highly overlapping thymic TCR repertoires among unrelated individuals. The study characterized TCR alpha and beta repertoires from seven to nine infant thymus samples and a few related peripheral blood samples. The infant donors were about 7 to 244 days old, and the cohort included several males and two females. Thymocytes were freed from the tissue by mechanical means and kept at -70 degrees C as pellets of about 8.5-34 million cells. Genomic DNA was extracted from frozen cell pellets with a QIAsymphony instrument. Using the immunoSEQ multiplex PCR assay, the TCRB and TCRAD loci were amplified from a standardized quantity of quality-controlled genomic DNA. The amplicons spanned the V(D)J region and were long enough to cover the CDR3 and allow V and J genes to be identified. The amplicons were sequenced on an Illumina platform via the commercial immunoSEQ service. Primer bias and sequencing errors were corrected using previously described methods, and TCRAD and TCRB definitions followed the IMGT database. Repertoires were analysed with immunoSEQ Analyzer 3.0 and VDJTools, covering basic statistics, V/J segment usage, diversity estimates, rarefaction and pairwise overlap. Chao1, ChaoE, Efron-Thisted, Shannon and inverse Simpson indices were used to estimate diversity, which was also estimated on datasets down-sampled to the smallest sample. Repertoire overlap used strict matching of CDR3 nucleotide sequence, V gene and J gene, with Jaccard-based multidimensional scaling clustering. Thymus samples yielded on average approximately 860,000 unique TCRB clonotypes, compared with around 79,000 from blood samples.

The sequenced sample consisted of thymocytes. Rearrangement joined TRBV15 to TRBJ2-2; TRBD1 aligns with 9 central bases. The sequence came from a boy in the first two years of life with a congenital heart defect. Donor details come from another sample of the same person, matched by shared clones. The sequenced DNA: TGTGCCACCAGCAGAGATTGGGACAGGGCCGGGGAGCTGTTTTTT. Its product reads: CATSRDWDRAGELFF.